The present T cell receptor beta chain was sequenced within a study of cytomegalovirus exposure and HLA in healthy donors. Study-level information: One earlier analysis, a look at approximately 190 million T cells, found about 110 million unique TCR beta sequences.

This clone was seen more than once but under ten times. Its target is not known. Germline CDR1 reads DFQATT; CDR2 reads SNEGSKA (reference sequence). This CDR3 spans 8 amino acids. Study outcomes and limitations: With further analysis later on, most CMV-associated TCR beta chains appeared HLA-restricted.

The PCR was carried out with 60 Vbeta primers and 13 Jbeta primers. The protocol was immunoSEQ multiplex PCR, while the TCRdb copy is restricted to in-frame clones and leaves out a portion. The sample consists of around 63,000 clones, around 80% of them appearing once. Source material: PBMCs. This rearrangement joins TRBV20-1 to TRBJ1-1; 8 bases match TRBD1. This TCR derives from a woman in her twenties or thirties in good health and CMV-seronegative. CDR3 coding DNA: TGCAGGACAGGGGTAGCTTTCTTT. It encodes CRTGVAFF.